The table lists the clone carrying this TCR beta chain with a count of one. Authors' processing steps: Cell counts per sample came from amplifying reference gene primers. Assay used: immunoSEQ multiplex PCR; TCRdb lists only in-frame clones, some missing. That table gives V, J and clone size, and the DNA gave D and trimming. The sample consists of roughly 240,000 clones, 86% of them appearing once. This entry comes from a study of blood T cell repertoires in COVID-19. Study overall: Nucleic acid was either cDNA or gDNA, and it came from T cells, B-cell-depleted T cells, or PBMCs.

Germline CDR1 MNHEY, CDR2 SVGEGT. The CDR3 loop spans 16 amino acids. The ends lost 4 bases at V and 6 bases at J; junction bases unmatched: 7. This clonotype was sampled from a woman in her forties or fifties who had recovered from COVID-19. Sequencing was performed on PBMCs or T cells enriched from blood (not recorded which). V usage is TRBV6-2 or TRBV6-3 and J usage is TRBJ2-2; 11 nucleotides match TRBD2. DNA of the CDR3: TGTGCCAGCAGTTCCCGGGTAGCGGGAGGGTCCGGGGAGCTGTTTTTT. This sequence encodes CASSSRVAGGSGELFF.